These 9 T cell receptor beta chains originate from one sample sequenced in a study of shared clonotypes between healthy human individuals. The data were produced by immunoSEQ multiplex PCR, yet TCRdb's version contains in-frame clones alone and is incomplete. This sample has about 690,000 clones; roughly 91% occur once, and the top ten carry less than 40%. What was sequenced was memory CD8+ T cells from PBMCs. The subset denotes: CD45RO+ cells pooled with CCR7-negative TemRA cells. The receptors originated from a young man in good health. Some clones in this sample may be carry-over from other donors' samples.

V is TRBV29-1 and J is TRBJ2-7; 9 positions agree with TRBD1. J was trimmed by 3 bases and V by 6 bases; bases with no gene match: 9. CDR1 SQVTM and CDR2 ANQGSEA come from the germline V gene. The CDR3 contains 14 residues. This chain's CDR3 is CSVSYTGQGYEQYF. The CDR3 bases are TGCAGCGTCTCGTACACGGGACAGGGCTACGAGCAGTACTTC.

The genes are TRBV7-9 and TRBJ2-3; 9 positions agree with TRBD1. This CDR3 has 15 residues. Trimming removed 4 bases from V and 5 bases from J; junction bases left unmatched: 7. The germline V gene has CDR1 SEHNR and CDR2 FQNEAQ (reference sequence). The CDR3 protein is CASSSGQGRGDTQYF. As DNA, the CDR3 is TGTGCCAGCAGCTCCGGACAGGGGCGAGGAGATACGCAGTATTTT.

V usage is TRBV6-1 and J usage is TRBJ2-7; 8 nucleotides match TRBD2. Trimming at V came to 0 bases and at J to 0 bases, leaving 4 bases not matched to a gene. Germline V lookup: CDR1 MNHNS, CDR2 SASEGT. The CDR3 consists of 16 residues. CDR3 sequence: CASSEAAGGSSYEQYF. The CDR3, as DNA: TGTGCCAGCAGTGAAGCCGCGGGGGGAAGCTCCTACGAGCAGTACTTC.

V gene TRBV28 combines with J gene TRBJ2-1; D may be TRBD1 (5 bases). CDR3 size: 13 residues. Germline CDR1 reads MDHEN; CDR2 reads SYDVKM. V lost 3 bases and J 7 bases, leaving 10 bases between the germline ends. Written as DNA, the CDR3 is TGTGCCAGCAGTTTCAACAGGTTTAATGAGCAGTTCTTC. Translating it yields CASSFNRFNEQFF. Full variable domain (remainder filled in from reference TRBV28 and TRBJ2-1): DVKVTQSSRYLVKRTGEKVFLECVQDMDHENMFWYRQDPGLGLRLIYFSYDVKMKEKGDIPEGYSVSREKKERFSLILESASTNQTSMYLCASSFNRFNEQFFGPGTRLTVL.

V is TRBV4-3 and J is TRBJ2-7; a weak D match, TRBD2 (5 bases). Germline V lookup: CDR1 LGHNA, CDR2 YSLEER. The ends were cut back, 1 base at V and 0 bases at J, with 10 bases in the middle. CDR3 length: 15 residues. The CDR3 region has the DNA TGCGCCAGCAGCCAAGTCTGGGAGAGCTCCTACGAGCAGTACTTC. Its translation is CASSQVWESSYEQYF.

This chain uses TRBV6-1 with TRBJ2-2, with a possible D match to TRBD2 (5 bases). Germline CDR1 and CDR2: MNHNS and SASEGT. The CDR3 contains 14 residues. The V end lost 2 bases, the J end lost 4 bases, and 8 bases lay between the germline ends. As DNA, the CDR3 is TGTGCCAGCAGTGAATTGGGAGTCACCGGGGAGCTGTTTTTT. It encodes CASSELGVTGELFF.

V is TRBV14 and J is TRBJ1-2, with a possible D match to TRBD1 (5 bases). The CDR3 totals 13 residues. V was shortened by 4 bases and J by 2 bases, with 8 bases between the two germline ends. The V gene's germline CDR1 is SGHDN and CDR2 FVKESK. In DNA form, the CDR3 reads TGTGCCAGCAGCCTACAGGAAAACTATGGCTACACCTTC. It codes for CASSLQENYGYTF.

The chain joins TRBV28 to TRBJ2-3; 10 bases fit TRBD2. The CDR3 has 17 amino acids. The V gene's germline CDR1 is MDHEN and CDR2 SYDVKM. V shed 5 bases and J 6 bases; nucleotides not matched to a gene: 14. CDR3 loop: CASSARKILAGKDTQYF. CDR3 nucleotides: TGTGCCAGCAGTGCCCGTAAAATACTAGCGGGGAAGGATACGCAGTATTTT.

This chain links TRBV28 with TRBJ1-6; weak D call: TRBD1 (5 bases). The CDR3 consists of 14 residues. The germline CDR1 and CDR2 sequences are MDHEN and SYDVKM. V lost 6 bases, J lost 3 bases, and 9 bases lay in between. DNA of the CDR3: TGTGCCAGCAGAAGCAGGGACTATAATTCACCCCTCCACTTT. Translating gives CASRSRDYNSPLHF. Full variable domain (outside the CDR3, taken from reference TRBV28 and TRBJ1-6): DVKVTQSSRYLVKRTGEKVFLECVQDMDHENMFWYRQDPGLGLRLIYFSYDVKMKEKGDIPEGYSVSREKKERFSLILESASTNQTSMYLCASRSRDYNSPLHFGNGTRLTVT.